A selection of T cell receptor beta chains follows, all from one sample in a study of cytomegalovirus exposure and HLA in healthy donors. Some clones are missing from TCRdb's copy, which holds only in-frame ones; the method was immunoSEQ multiplex PCR. The profile shows about 62,000 clones, 70% to 75% of them singletons. Sequencing was performed on PBMCs. Receptors originate from a woman aged 25 to 39 in good health and CMV-seronegative. The conserved cysteine and the conserved F or W are not part of the CDR3 here. Fields, in order: clone size, V gene, J gene, D gene, CDR3 protein. D genes are given only for firm matches. The size of a clone is reported for some rows only, either as once, few or many, or as a class for expanded clones.

once,TRBV2,TRBJ2-1,TRBD2,ASKENGGRAGEQF
few,TRBV5-4,TRBJ2-3,NA,ASSLAGPDTQY
NA,TRBV18,TRBJ1-2,NA,ASSPSVWTPDYGYT
NA,TRBV15,TRBJ2-1,NA,ATSRDKGGEYNEQF
NA,TRBV7-6,TRBJ2-1,TRBD2,ASSLGPAGAYNEQF
NA,TRBV5-1,TRBJ2-1,TRBD1,ASSLGTGNNEQF
NA,TRBV19,TRBJ1-1,TRBD1,ASSRGQGAIGEAF
NA,TRBV7-6,TRBJ1-2,TRBD1,ASSATGTGINYGYT
once,TRBV28,TRBJ2-7,TRBD1,ASSTRQGVKYEQY
NA,TRBV7-9,TRBJ1-2,TRBD1,ASSLGTEYYGYT
NA,TRBV5-1,TRBJ1-4,NA,ASSSDSLSTNEKLF
NA,TRBV27,NA,TRBD2,ASRLAGGSYEQY